The next 4 T cell receptor beta chains were all read from a single sample in a study of vaccination and CD4 T cells after COVID-19. MiXCR was run by TCRdb on the PCR reads, yielding one entry per CDR3 protein. This sample has roughly 18,000 distinct CDR3 sequences, with around 62% found just once. The sequences come from CD4+ T cells from blood, collected before SARS-CoV-2 vaccination. These receptors all stem from a human donor who had recovered from COVID-19.

J is TRBJ1-6 and V is TRBV4-1; 9 bases match TRBD1. Looked up from germline, CDR1 is MGHRA and CDR2 is YSYEKL. The V and J ends lost 5 bases and 5 bases, in that order; junction bases with no gene match: 7. The CDR3 spans 16 residues. The CDR3 coding sequence is TGCGCCAGCAGCGCCCTTGGGACAGGGCATAATTCACCCCTCCACTTT. This encodes CASSALGTGHNSPLHF.

This chain uses TRBV15 with TRBJ2-6; the D call may be TRBD1 or TRBD2 (6 bases each). CDR1 and CDR2 (germline): LNHNV, YYDKDF (reference sequence). The CDR3 length is 15 residues. V shed 7 bases and J shed 4 bases, with 14 bases lying between them. This CDR3 reads CATKLWGAGANVLTF. The CDR3 DNA reads TGTGCCACCAAACTTTGGGGGGCCGGGGCCAACGTCCTGACTTTC.

The V call is TRBV27, the J call TRBJ2-3; D gene uncertain. V was trimmed by 3 bases and J by 4 bases, leaving 2 bases between them. The CDR3 runs to 11 residues. CDR1 is MNHEY, CDR2 SMNVEV, per germline (reference sequence). The CDR3 sequence is CASSLADTQYF. Here the CDR3 DNA reads TGTGCCAGCAGTTTGGCAGATACGCAGTATTTT.

The V call is TRBV10-3, the J call TRBJ1-4; the D is unclear. The V and J ends lost 0 bases and 7 bases respectively, with 6 bases between them. Germline assignment: CDR1 ENHRY and CDR2 SYGVKD. The CDR3 has 13 residues. The CDR3 loop reads CAISESAPEKLFF. For the CDR3, the DNA is TGTGCCATCAGTGAGTCTGCGCCTGAAAAACTGTTTTTT.